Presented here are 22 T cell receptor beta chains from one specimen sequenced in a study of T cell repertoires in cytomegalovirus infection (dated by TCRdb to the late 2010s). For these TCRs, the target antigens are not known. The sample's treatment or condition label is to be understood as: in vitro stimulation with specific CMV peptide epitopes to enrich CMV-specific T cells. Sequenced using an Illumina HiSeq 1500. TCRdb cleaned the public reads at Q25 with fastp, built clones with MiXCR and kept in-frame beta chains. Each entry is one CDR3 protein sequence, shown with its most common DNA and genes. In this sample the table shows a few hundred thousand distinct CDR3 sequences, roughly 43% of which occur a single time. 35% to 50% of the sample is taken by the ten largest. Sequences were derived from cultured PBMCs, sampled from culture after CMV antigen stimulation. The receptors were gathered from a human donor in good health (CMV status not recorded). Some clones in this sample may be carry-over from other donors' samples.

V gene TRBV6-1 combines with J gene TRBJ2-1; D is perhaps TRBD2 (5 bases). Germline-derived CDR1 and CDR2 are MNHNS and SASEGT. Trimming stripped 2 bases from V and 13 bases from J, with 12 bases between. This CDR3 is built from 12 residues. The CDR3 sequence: CASSELREYQFF. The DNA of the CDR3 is TGTGCCAGCAGTGAATTAAGGGAGTACCAGTTCTTC.

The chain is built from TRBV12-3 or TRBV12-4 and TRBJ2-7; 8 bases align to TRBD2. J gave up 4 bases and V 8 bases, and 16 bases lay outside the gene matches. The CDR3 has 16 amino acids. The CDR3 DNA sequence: TGTGCCAGCGCTCACCCCCAGGGACTAGGAGTTTACGAGCAGTACTTC. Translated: CASAHPQGLGVYEQYF.

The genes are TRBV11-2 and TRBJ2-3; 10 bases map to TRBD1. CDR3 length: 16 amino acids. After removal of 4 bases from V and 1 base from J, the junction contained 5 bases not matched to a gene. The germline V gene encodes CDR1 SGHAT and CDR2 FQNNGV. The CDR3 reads CASSSLGTGGTDTQYF. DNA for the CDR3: TGTGCCAGCAGCTCGCTTGGGACAGGGGGCACAGATACGCAGTATTTT. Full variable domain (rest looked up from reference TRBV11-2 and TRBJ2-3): EAGVAQSPRYKIIEKRQSVAFWCNPISGHATLYWYQQILGQGPKLLIQFQNNGVVDDSQLPKDRFSAERLKGVDSTLKIQPAKLEDSAVYLCASSSLGTGGTDTQYFGPGTRLTVL.

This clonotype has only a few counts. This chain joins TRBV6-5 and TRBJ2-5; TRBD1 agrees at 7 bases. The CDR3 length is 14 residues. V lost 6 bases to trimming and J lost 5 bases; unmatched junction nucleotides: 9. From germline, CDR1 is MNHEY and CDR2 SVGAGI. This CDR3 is CASRQGTAPETQYF. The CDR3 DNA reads TGTGCCAGCAGACAAGGGACAGCCCCGGAGACCCAGTACTTC.

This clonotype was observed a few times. CDR3 sequence: CASSRDRRETQYF. DNA for the CDR3: TGTGCCAGCAGTCGGGACCGCCGGGAGACCCAGTACTTC. The V gene is TRBV7-9, the J gene TRBJ2-5; D is perhaps TRBD1 or TRBD2 (5 bases each). V dropped 6 bases and J dropped 5 bases, with 13 bases sitting between them. The CDR3 has 13 amino acids. CDR1 and CDR2 (germline): SEHNR, FQNEAQ (reference sequence).

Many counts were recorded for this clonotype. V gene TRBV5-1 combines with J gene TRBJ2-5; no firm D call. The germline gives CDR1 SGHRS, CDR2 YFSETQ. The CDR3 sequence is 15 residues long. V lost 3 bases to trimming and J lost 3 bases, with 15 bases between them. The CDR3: CASSSLRWGEETQYF. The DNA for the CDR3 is TGCGCCAGCAGCTCCCTGCGGTGGGGTGAAGAGACCCAGTACTTC.

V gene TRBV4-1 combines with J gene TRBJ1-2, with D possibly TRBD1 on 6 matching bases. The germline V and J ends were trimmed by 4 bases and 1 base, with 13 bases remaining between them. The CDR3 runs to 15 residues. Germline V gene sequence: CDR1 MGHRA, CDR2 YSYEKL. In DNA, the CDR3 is TGCGCCAGCAGCCGAGACGGACAGATTAACTATGGCTACACCTTC. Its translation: CASSRDGQINYGYTF.

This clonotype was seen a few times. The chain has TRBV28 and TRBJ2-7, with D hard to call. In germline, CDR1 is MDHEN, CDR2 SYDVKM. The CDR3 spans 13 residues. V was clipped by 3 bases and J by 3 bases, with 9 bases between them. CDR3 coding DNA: TGTGCCAGCAGTTTGAGGAGAAGCTACGAGCAGTACTTC. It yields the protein CASSLRRSYEQYF.

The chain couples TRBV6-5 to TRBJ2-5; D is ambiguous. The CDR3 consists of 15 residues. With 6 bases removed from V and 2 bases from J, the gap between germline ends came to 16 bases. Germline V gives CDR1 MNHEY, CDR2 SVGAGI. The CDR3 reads CASRSSDGNQETQYF. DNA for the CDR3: TGTGCCAGCAGATCAAGTGACGGAAATCAAGAGACCCAGTACTTC.

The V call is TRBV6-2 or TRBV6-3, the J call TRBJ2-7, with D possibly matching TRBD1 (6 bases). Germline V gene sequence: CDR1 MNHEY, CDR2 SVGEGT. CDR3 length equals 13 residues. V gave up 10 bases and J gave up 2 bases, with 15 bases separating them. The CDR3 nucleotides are TGTGCCATCTCCCGGGACATCGCCTACGAGCAGTACTTC. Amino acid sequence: CAISRDIAYEQYF.

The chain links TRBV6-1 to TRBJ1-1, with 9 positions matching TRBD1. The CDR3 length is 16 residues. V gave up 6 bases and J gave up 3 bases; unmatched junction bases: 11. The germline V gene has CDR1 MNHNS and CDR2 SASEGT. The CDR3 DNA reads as TGTGCCAGCAGGCCCGGGACAGGGTTCAGGGACACTGAAGCTTTCTTT. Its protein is CASRPGTGFRDTEAFF.

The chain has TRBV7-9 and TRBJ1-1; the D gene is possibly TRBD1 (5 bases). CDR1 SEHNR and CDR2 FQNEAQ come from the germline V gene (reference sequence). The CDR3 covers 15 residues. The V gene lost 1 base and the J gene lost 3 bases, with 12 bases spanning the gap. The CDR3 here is CASSLVGQGYTEAFF. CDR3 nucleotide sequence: TGTGCCAGCAGCTTAGTCGGTCAGGGTTACACTGAAGCTTTCTTT. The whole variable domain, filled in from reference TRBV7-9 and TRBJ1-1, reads DTGVSQNPRHKITKRGQNVTFRCDPISEHNRLYWYRQTLGQGPEFLTYFQNEAQLEKSRLLSDRFSAERPKGSFSTLEIQRTEQGDSAMYLCASSLVGQGYTEAFFGQGTRLTVV.

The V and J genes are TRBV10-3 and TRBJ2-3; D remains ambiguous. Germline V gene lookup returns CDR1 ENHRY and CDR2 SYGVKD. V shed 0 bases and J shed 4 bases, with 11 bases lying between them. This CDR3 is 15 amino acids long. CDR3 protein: CAISESSARPDTQYF. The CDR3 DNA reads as TGTGCCATCAGTGAGTCAAGTGCGCGTCCAGATACGCAGTATTTT.

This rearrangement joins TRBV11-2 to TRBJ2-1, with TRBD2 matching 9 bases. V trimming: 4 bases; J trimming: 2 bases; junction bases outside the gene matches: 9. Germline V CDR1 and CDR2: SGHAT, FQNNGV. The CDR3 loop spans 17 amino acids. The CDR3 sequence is CASSSFHTSGPYNEQFF. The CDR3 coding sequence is TGTGCCAGCAGCTCCTTTCATACTAGCGGGCCCTACAATGAGCAGTTCTTC.

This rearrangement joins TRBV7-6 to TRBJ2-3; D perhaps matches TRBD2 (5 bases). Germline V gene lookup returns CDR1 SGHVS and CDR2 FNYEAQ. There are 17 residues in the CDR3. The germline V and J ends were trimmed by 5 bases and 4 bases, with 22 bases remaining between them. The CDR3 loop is CASSLPRIGLQADTQYF. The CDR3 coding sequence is TGTGCCAGCAGCCTCCCCAGAATCGGACTCCAAGCAGATACGCAGTATTTT.

CDR3 nucleotides: TGTGCCAGCAGCCGCTGGACAGGGGTAGCAGATACGCAGTATTTT. It translates to CASSRWTGVADTQYF. V is TRBV5-4 and J is TRBJ2-3, with 9 bases that match TRBD1. The ends lost 4 bases at V and 4 bases at J; junction bases unmatched: 7. This CDR3 contains 15 residues. Per the germline V gene, CDR1 is SGHNT and CDR2 is YYREEE (reference sequence).

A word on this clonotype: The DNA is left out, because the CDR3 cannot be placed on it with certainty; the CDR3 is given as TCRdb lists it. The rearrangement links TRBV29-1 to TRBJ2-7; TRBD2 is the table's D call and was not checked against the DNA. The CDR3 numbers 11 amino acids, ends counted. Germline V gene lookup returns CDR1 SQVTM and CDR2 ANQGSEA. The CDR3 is CSVVAAGSVNF.

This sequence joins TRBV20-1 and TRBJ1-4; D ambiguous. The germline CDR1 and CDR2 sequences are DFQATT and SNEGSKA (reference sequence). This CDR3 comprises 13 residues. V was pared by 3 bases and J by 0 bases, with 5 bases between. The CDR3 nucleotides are TGCAGTGCTAGTGGCGCAACTAATGAAAAACTGTTTTTT. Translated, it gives CSASGATNEKLFF.

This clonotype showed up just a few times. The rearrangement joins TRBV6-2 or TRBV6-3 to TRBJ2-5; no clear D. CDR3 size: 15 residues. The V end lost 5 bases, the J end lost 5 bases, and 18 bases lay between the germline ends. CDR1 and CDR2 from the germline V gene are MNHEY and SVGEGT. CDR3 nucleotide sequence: TGTGCCAGCAGTGACCGACGGACCAGCATGGAGACCCAGTACTTC. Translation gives CASSDRRTSMETQYF.

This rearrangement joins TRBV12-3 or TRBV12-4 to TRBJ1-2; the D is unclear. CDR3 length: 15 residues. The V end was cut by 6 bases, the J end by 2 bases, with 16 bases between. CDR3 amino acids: CASSSRGESNYGYTF. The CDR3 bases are TGTGCCAGCAGCTCGCGTGGGGAATCCAACTATGGCTACACCTTC.

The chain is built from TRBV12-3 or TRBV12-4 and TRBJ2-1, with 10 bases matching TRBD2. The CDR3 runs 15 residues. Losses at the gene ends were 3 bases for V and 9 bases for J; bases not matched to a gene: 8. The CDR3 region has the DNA TGTGCCAGCAGTTTGGTGTTAGCGGGAGGAGGTGAGCAGTTCTTC. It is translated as CASSLVLAGGGEQFF.

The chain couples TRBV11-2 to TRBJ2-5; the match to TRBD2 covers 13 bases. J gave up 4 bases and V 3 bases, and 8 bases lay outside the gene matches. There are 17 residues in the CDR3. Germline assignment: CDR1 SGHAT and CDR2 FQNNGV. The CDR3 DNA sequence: TGTGCCAGCAGCTTGTTTCCGACTAGCGGGAGGAGAGAGACCCAGTACTTC. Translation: CASSLFPTSGRRETQYF.